This T cell receptor beta chain was captured in a study of blood T cells in healthy people across ages. Total RNA, at least 5.5 micrograms per sample, was extracted from PBMCs. As to this clonotype: The antigen remains unidentified.

Primers used in a second PCR of roughly 7 to 12 cycles were a sample-barcoded 5' primer and a J-beta primer mix. TCRdb processed the 5' RACE reads anew with MiXCR; each CDR3 protein has one entry. This table has 630,000 or so distinct CDR3 sequences, around 31% appearing once. Overall study results and limits: Diversity of TCR beta per million T cells declined in a roughly linear way with age. Higher naive T cell percentage went strongly together with higher TCR beta diversity.

Sequenced material: blood. The source of this sequence is a woman of 80 years or more in good health.

This CDR3 reads CASGRTENTIYF. For the CDR3, the DNA is TGTGCCAGCGGACGGACAGAGAACACCATATATTTT. The chain couples TRBV4-2 to TRBJ1-3, with a tentative D call TRBD1 (6 bases). V was cut by 8 bases and J by 7 bases, with 12 bases left in between. From germline, CDR1 is LGHNA and CDR2 YNFKEQ. The CDR3 consists of 12 residues.